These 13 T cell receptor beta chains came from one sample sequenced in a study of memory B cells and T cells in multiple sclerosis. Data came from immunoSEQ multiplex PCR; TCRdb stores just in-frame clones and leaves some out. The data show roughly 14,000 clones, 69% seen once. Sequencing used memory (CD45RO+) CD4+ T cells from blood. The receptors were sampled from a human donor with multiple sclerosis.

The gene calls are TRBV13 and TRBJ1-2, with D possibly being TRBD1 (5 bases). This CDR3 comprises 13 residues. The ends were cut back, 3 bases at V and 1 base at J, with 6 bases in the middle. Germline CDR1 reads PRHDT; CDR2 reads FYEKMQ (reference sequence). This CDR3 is CASSLTDNYGYTF. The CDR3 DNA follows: TGTGCCAGCAGCTTGACAGATAACTATGGCTACACCTTC.

CDR3 in DNA: TGTGCCAGCAGTCGTACCGGGACTGTCTCCTACGAGCAGTACTTC. Translation gives CASSRTGTVSYEQYF. The chain uses TRBV7-3 and TRBJ2-7, with D tentatively TRBD2 (6 bases). V lost 6 bases and J lost 0, with 15 bases in between. CDR3 size: 15 residues. In germline, CDR1 is SGHTA, CDR2 FQGTGA.

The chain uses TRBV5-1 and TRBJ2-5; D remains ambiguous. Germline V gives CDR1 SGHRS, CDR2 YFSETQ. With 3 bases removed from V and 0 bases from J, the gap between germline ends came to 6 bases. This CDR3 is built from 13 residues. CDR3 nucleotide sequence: TGCGCCAGCAGCTCGTCGTACCAAGAGACCCAGTACTTC. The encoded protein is CASSSSYQETQYF.

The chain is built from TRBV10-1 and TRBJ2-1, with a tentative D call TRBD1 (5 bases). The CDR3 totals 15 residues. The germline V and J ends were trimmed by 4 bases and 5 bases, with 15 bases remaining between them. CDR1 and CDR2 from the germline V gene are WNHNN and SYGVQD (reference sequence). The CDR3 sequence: CASSGGRESNNEQFF. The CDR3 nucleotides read TGCGCCAGCAGTGGAGGCAGGGAATCGAACAATGAGCAGTTCTTC.

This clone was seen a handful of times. CDR3 amino acids: CASKTIGTSGQETQYF. The CDR3 DNA reads as TGTGCCAGCAAAACTATCGGGACTAGCGGGCAAGAGACCCAGTACTTC. The chain joins TRBV2 to TRBJ2-5; 12 nucleotides agree with TRBD2. V was pared by 7 bases and J by 2 bases, with 8 bases of the junction left unmatched. The germline V gene has CDR1 SNHLY and CDR2 FYNNEI. The CDR3 totals 16 residues. Combining the CDR3 with reference TRBV2 and TRBJ2-5 gives the whole variable domain EPEVTQTPSHQVTQMGQEVILRCVPISNHLYFYWYRQILGQKVEFLVSFYNNEISEKSEIFDDQFSVERPDGSNFTLKIRSTKLEDSAMYFCASKTIGTSGQETQYFGPGTRLLVL.

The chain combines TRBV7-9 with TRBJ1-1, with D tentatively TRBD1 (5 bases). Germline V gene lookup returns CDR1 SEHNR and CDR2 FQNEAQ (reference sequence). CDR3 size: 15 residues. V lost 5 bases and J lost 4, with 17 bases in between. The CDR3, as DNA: TGTGCCAGCAGCCCCGTCAGGGCCCTCGGCACTGAAGCTTTCTTT. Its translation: CASSPVRALGTEAFF.

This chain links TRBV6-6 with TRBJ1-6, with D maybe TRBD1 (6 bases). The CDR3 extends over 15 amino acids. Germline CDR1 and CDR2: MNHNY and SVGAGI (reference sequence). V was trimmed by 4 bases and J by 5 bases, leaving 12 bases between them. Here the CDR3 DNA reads TGTGCCAGCAGTTCCGGGACAACAGATAATTCACCCCTCCACTTT. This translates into CASSSGTTDNSPLHF.

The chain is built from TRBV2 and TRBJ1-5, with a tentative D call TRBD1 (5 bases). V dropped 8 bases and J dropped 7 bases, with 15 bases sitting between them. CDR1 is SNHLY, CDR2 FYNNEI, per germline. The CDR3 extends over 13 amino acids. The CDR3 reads CASRREERQPQHF. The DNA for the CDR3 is TGTGCCAGCCGCAGGGAGGAAAGACAGCCCCAGCATTTT.

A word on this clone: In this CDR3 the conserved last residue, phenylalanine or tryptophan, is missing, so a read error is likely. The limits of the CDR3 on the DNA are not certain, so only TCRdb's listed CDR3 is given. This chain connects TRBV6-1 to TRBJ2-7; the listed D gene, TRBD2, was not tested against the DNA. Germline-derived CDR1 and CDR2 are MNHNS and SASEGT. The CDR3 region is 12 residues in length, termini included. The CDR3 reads CASKGTGTPAIE.

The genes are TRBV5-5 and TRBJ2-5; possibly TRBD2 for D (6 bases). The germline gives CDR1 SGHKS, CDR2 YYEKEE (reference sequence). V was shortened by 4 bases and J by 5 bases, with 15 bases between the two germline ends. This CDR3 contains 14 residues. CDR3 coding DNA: TGTGCCAGCAGCGACGGGAGTTCCATGGAGACCCAGTACTTC. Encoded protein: CASSDGSSMETQYF.

The CDR3 DNA sequence: TGTGCCAGCAGCCAAGGGGTTGGGGGCGGAAATTCACCCCTCCACTTT. Protein product: CASSQGVGGGNSPLHF. The gene calls are TRBV4-2 and TRBJ1-6, with D perhaps matching TRBD1 (6 bases). V was trimmed by 1 base and J by 7 bases, leaving 14 bases between them. The CDR3 covers 16 residues. Germline V lookup: CDR1 LGHNA, CDR2 YNFKEQ.

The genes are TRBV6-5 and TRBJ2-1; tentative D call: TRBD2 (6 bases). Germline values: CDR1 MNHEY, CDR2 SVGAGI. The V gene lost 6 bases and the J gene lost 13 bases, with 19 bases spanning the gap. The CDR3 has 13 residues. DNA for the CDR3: TGTGCCAGCAGCCCCCAGCAAGCGGGTTCACAGTTCTTC. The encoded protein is CASSPQQAGSQFF.

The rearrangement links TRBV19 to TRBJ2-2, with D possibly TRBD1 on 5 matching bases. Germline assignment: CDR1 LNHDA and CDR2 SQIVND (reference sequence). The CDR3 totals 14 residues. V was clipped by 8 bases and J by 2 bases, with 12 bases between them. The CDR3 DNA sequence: TGTGCCAGTTGTCTACAGGTCAACACCGGGGAGCTGTTTTTT. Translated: CASCLQVNTGELFF.